Included here is one TCR beta chain sequence, with context. Its antigen remains unidentified. The data were obtained in a study of beta chain features in type 1 diabetes. General study results and limits: Among patients with Type 1 diabetes, TCRB CDR3s were moderately but significantly shorter in every one of the four CD4+ subsets.

cDNA synthesis used the whole RNA isolate, giving expressed TCRB sequences. Sequencing used immunoSEQ multiplex PCR; TCRdb keeps in-frame clones, though not all of them. The sample lists more than 100,000 clones; approximately 10% were seen once. Source material: central memory CD4+ T cells from blood. The sequence came from a man younger than 45 with type 1 diabetes.

CDR3 amino acids: CASSRHTGTGWENEQFF. The CDR3 DNA follows: TGTGCCAGCAGTCGCCACACCGGGACAGGGTGGGAGAATGAGCAGTTCTTC. The chain combines TRBV27 with TRBJ2-1; 9 bases line up with TRBD1. Losses at the gene ends were 5 bases for V and 7 bases for J; bases not matched to a gene: 15. This CDR3 is 17 amino acids long. Germline lookup yields CDR1 MNHEY and CDR2 SMNVEV (reference sequence).